These 17 T cell receptor beta chains were all obtained from the same sample, sequenced in a study of T cell repertoires in cytomegalovirus infection. TCRdb re-called the reads through MiXCR, storing one row per CDR3 protein. There are about 830,000 distinct CDR3 sequences in the sample; approximately 30% occur only once, and roughly 12% lies in the top ten. Their antigens are not known. The sequencing used cultured CD8+ T cells from PBMCs, collected from culture after CMV antigen stimulation. These receptor sequences come from a human donor in good health (CMV status not recorded). Some clones in this sample may be carry-over from other donors' samples.

V gene TRBV11-2 combines with J gene TRBJ1-1; D gene unclear. This CDR3 spans 15 amino acids. The germline CDR1 and CDR2 sequences are SGHAT and FQNNGV. With 4 bases removed from V and 1 base from J, the gap between germline ends came to 13 bases. In DNA form, the CDR3 reads TGTGCCAGCAGCTACCCGGCAGGCGAGAACACTGAAGCTTTCTTT. It is translated as CASSYPAGENTEAFF.

The genes are TRBV19 and TRBJ1-2, with D unclear. Germline V lookup: CDR1 LNHDA, CDR2 SQIVND (reference sequence). The CDR3 consists of 15 residues. The germline V and J ends were trimmed by 6 bases and 8 bases, with 22 bases remaining between them. The CDR3 DNA follows: TGTGCCAGTAGCGAACTAACCCGTCTAGTCGGCGGCTACACCTTC. Translating gives CASSELTRLVGGYTF.

The chain joins TRBV19 to TRBJ1-1; no definite D call. V was pared by 7 bases and J by 6 bases, with 9 bases between. This CDR3 has 11 amino acids. The germline CDR1 and CDR2 sequences are LNHDA and SQIVND (reference sequence). DNA of the CDR3: TGTGCCAGTATGGATACTGCTGAAGCTTTCTTT. This sequence encodes CASMDTAEAFF.

A note on this clonotype: Since a much larger clone is just one base distant, this may be a read error. V gene TRBV2 combines with J gene TRBJ1-2, with D tentatively TRBD1 (5 bases). Germline V gene sequence: CDR1 SNHLY, CDR2 FYNNEI. The CDR3 is 14 amino acids. The CDR3 sequence: CASMGTDVGNGHTF. The CDR3 DNA follows: TGTGCCAGCATGGGGACGGATGTTGGGAATGGCCACACCTTC.

This clonotype has a handful of counts. V and J are TRBV12-5 and TRBJ2-3; 7 bases agree with TRBD1. Germline trimming cut 6 bases from V and 6 bases from J; bases unmatched to any gene: 15. CDR1 and CDR2 (germline): LGHNT, FRNRAP. This CDR3 has 16 residues. The CDR3 DNA follows: TGTGCTAGTGGCTACAGTTCAGACAGGGTTTCGGATACGCAGTATTTT. It is translated as CASGYSSDRVSDTQYF.

This clonotype appeared a few times. The V call is TRBV7-8, the J call TRBJ1-6; possibly TRBD1 for D (5 bases). Trimming shortened V by 1 base and J by 0 bases, and 13 bases separated the two germline ends. Looked up from germline, CDR1 is SGHVS and CDR2 is FQNEAQ. CDR3 size: 18 residues. The CDR3 reads CASSLDRWGSSYNSPLHF. As DNA, the CDR3 is TGTGCCAGCAGCTTAGACAGATGGGGGAGCTCCTATAATTCACCCCTCCACTTT.

CDR3 in amino acids: CASSWQNGDRLNTEAFF. The CDR3 DNA is TGTGCCAGCAGTTGGCAGAATGGCGACCGACTGAACACTGAAGCTTTCTTT. The rearrangement joins TRBV6-1 to TRBJ1-1; D not certain. The V gene lost 5 bases and the J gene lost 0 bases, with 19 bases spanning the gap. This CDR3 is 17 amino acids long. Germline lookup yields CDR1 MNHNS and CDR2 SASEGT.

The chain recombines TRBV6-6 with TRBJ2-5; tentatively, D is TRBD1 (6 bases). CDR1 MNHNY and CDR2 SVGAGI come from the germline V gene (reference sequence). The length of the CDR3 is 15 residues. The V gene lost 6 bases and the J gene lost 2 bases, with 16 bases spanning the gap. CDR3 in DNA: TGTGCCAGCAGCCCCGGACAGCTAAGGCAAGAGACCCAGTACTTC. This gives the protein CASSPGQLRQETQYF.

The chain uses TRBV7-1 and TRBJ1-2; D remains ambiguous. TRBV7-1 is classed as an ORF, of uncertain function. V was clipped by 3 bases and J by 6 bases, with 14 bases between them. The CDR3 is made up of 14 amino acids. The CDR3 spells CASSSYSSDHGYTF. As DNA, the CDR3 is TGTGCCAGCAGCTCCTATTCGTCGGACCATGGCTACACCTTC.

This clonotype was seen a few times. The V gene is TRBV5-1, the J gene TRBJ2-5, with 7 bases that match TRBD1. V trimming: 3 bases; J trimming: 3 bases; junction bases outside the gene matches: 5. The CDR3 is 14 amino acids. Germline V gene sequence: CDR1 SGHRS, CDR2 YFSETQ. The CDR3 protein is CASSSTGTEETQYF. For the CDR3, the DNA is TGCGCCAGCAGCTCAACCGGGACAGAAGAGACCCAGTACTTC.

This sequence joins TRBV4-2 and TRBJ1-2, with TRBD1 matching over 7 bases. The CDR3 length is 14 residues. Germline CDR1 is LGHNA and CDR2 is YNFKEQ. The ends lost 6 bases at V and 5 bases at J; junction bases unmatched: 9. This chain's CDR3 is CASRNLGQPYGYTF. CDR3 nucleotides: TGTGCCAGCAGGAACCTGGGACAGCCGTATGGCTACACCTTC.

The CDR3 here is CASSRLGTSGGGTDTQYF. CDR3 bases: TGCGCCAGCAGCCGACTAGGGACTAGCGGGGGGGGCACAGATACGCAGTATTTT. This chain links TRBV4-1 with TRBJ2-3; 16 bases fit TRBD2. Germline V gives CDR1 MGHRA, CDR2 YSYEKL. Losses at the gene ends were 4 bases for V and 1 base for J; bases not matched to a gene: 5. CDR3 length: 18 amino acids.

This clonotype came up a few times. The rearrangement joins TRBV11-2 to TRBJ1-6, with D uncertain. The germline V gene has CDR1 SGHAT and CDR2 FQNNGV. Trimming cost V 0 bases and J 3 bases, with 9 bases left between them. The CDR3 is 16 amino acids. The CDR3 reads CASSLDPSYYNSPLHF. CDR3 bases: TGTGCCAGCAGCTTAGATCCCTCCTACTATAATTCACCCCTCCACTTT.

This sequence joins TRBV27 and TRBJ2-7; possible D gene TRBD1, 6 bases. Trimming took 7 bases from V and 4 from J, leaving 20 bases between them. This CDR3 is built from 15 residues. Germline assignment: CDR1 MNHEY and CDR2 SMNVEV (reference sequence). Written as DNA, the CDR3 is TGTGCCAGCAACCCTCCCAAAGGACAGATATACGAGCAGTACTTC. Protein sequence: CASNPPKGQIYEQYF.

The gene calls are TRBV11-2 and TRBJ2-6; D gene ambiguous. Germline values: CDR1 SGHAT, CDR2 FQNNGV. The CDR3 is 16 amino acids. Deletions cut 3 bases from V and 1 base from J, with 10 bases between. Here the CDR3 reads CASSFGQVSGANVLTF. CDR3 nucleotide sequence: TGTGCCAGCAGCTTCGGCCAGGTATCTGGGGCCAACGTCCTGACTTTC.

This chain uses TRBV7-8 with TRBJ2-5; TRBD1 matches 10 bases. The CDR3 covers 16 residues. Germline CDR1 SGHVS, CDR2 FQNEAQ. The V segment lost 3 bases and the J segment 1 base; nucleotides outside the gene matches: 5. The CDR3 reads CASSFRTGGSQETQYF. CDR3 bases: TGTGCCAGCAGCTTCCGGACAGGGGGAAGCCAAGAGACCCAGTACTTC.

There are a few counts of this clonotype. The chain has TRBV6-5 and TRBJ2-7; 7 bases fit TRBD1. Losses at the gene ends were 5 bases for V and 4 bases for J; bases not matched to a gene: 2. The CDR3 has 12 amino acids. Germline V CDR1 and CDR2: MNHEY, SVGAGI. CDR3 coding DNA: TGTGCCAGCAGTGGGACAGATTACGAGCAGTACTTC. Its protein product is CASSGTDYEQYF.